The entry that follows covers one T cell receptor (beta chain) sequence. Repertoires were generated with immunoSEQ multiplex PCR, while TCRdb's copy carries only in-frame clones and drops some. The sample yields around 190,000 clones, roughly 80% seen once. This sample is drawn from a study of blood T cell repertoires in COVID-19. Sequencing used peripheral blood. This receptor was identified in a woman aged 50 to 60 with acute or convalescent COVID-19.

CDR3: CARSLADNEQFF. The CDR3, as DNA: TGTGCCAGATCACTAGCGGACAATGAGCAGTTCTTC. This rearrangement joins TRBV2 to TRBJ2-1, with 8 bases identical to TRBD2. V dropped 9 bases and J dropped 5; count of bases not matched to a gene: 3. The CDR3 covers 12 residues. Germline loops: CDR1 SNHLY, CDR2 FYNNEI.